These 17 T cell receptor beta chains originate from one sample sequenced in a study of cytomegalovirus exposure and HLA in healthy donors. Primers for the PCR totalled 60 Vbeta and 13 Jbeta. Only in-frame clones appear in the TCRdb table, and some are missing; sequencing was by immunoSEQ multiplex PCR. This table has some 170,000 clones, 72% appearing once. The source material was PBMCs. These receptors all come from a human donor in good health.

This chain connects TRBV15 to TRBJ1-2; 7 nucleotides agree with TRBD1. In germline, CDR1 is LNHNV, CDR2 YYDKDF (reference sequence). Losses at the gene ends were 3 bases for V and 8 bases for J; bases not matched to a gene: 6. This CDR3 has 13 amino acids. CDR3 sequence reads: CATSRPAQGGYTF. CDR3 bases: TGTGCCACCAGCAGGCCCGCACAGGGGGGCTACACCTTC.

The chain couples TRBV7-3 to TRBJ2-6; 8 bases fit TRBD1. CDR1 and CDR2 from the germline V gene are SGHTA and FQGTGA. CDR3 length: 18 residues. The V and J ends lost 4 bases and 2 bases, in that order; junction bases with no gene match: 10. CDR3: CASSSRTGTVTGANVLTF. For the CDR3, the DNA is TGTGCCAGCAGCTCCAGGACAGGGACTGTCACTGGGGCCAACGTCCTGACTTTC.

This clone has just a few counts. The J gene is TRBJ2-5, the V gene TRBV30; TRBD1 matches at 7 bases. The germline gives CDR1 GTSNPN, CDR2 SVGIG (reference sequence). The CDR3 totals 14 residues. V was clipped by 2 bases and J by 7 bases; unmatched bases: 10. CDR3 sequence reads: CAWSSRDSRRTQYF. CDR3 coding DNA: TGTGCCTGGAGTTCTCGGGACAGCCGCCGGACCCAGTACTTC.

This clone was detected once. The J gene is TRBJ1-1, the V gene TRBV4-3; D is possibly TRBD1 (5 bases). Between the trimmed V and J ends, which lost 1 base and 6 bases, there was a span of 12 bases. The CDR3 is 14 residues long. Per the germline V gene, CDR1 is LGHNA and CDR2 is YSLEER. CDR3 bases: TGCGCCAGCAGCCAAGGGGGCCTAGAGGCTGAAGCTTTCTTT. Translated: CASSQGGLEAEAFF.

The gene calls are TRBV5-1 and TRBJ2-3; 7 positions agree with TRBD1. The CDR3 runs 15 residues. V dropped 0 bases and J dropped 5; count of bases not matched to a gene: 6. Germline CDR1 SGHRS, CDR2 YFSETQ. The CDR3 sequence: CASSLGGQREDTQYF. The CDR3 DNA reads TGCGCCAGCAGCTTGGGGGGACAGAGGGAAGATACGCAGTATTTT.

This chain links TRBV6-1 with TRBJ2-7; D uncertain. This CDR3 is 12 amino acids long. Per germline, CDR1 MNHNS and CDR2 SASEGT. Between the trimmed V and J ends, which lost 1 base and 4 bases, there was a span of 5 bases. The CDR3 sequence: CASSEERYEQYF. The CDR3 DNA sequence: TGTGCCAGCAGTGAAGAGCGATACGAGCAGTACTTC.

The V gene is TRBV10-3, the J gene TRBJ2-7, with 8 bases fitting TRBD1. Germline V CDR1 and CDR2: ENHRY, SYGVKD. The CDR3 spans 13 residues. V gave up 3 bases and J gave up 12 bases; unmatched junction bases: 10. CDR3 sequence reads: CAISDYYRGLGYF. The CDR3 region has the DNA TGTGCCATCAGTGATTACTACAGGGGGTTGGGGTACTTC.

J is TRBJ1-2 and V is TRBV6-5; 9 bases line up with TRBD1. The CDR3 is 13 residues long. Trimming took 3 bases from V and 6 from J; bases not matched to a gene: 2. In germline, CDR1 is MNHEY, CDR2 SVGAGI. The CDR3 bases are TGTGCCAGCAGTTATCGGGACAGGGATGGCTACACCTTC. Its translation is CASSYRDRDGYTF.

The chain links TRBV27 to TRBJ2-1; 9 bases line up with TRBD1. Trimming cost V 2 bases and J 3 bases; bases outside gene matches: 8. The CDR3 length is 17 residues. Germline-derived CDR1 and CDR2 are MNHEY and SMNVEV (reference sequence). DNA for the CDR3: TGTGCCAGCAGTTTAGGAGCCGGGACAGGGTTCTACAATGAGCAGTTCTTC. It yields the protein CASSLGAGTGFYNEQFF.

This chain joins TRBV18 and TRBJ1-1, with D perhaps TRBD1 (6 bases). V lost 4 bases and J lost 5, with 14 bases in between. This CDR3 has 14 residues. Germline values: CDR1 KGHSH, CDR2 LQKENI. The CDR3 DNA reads TGTGCCAGCTCACGTCAGGGGAGGGGGACTGAAGCTTTCTTT. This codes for CASSRQGRGTEAFF. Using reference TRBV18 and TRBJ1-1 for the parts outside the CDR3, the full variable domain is NAGVMQNPRHLVRRRGQEARLRCSPMKGHSHVYWYRQLPEEGLKFMVYLQKENIIDESGMPKERFSAEFPKEGPSILRIQQVVRGDSAAYFCASSRQGRGTEAFFGQGTRLTVV.

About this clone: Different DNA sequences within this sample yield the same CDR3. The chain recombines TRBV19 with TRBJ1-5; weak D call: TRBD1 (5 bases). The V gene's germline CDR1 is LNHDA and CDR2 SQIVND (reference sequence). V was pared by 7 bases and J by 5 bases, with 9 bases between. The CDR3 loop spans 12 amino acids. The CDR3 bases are TGTGCCAGTACCACAGGAGATCAGCCCCAGCATTTT. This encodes CASTTGDQPQHF.

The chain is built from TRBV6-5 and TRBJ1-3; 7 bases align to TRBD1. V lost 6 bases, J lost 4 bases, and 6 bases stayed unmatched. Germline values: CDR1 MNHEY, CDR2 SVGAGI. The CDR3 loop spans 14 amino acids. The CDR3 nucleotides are TGTGCCAGCAGGCCTGGGGACAGAGGAAACACCATATATTTT. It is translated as CASRPGDRGNTIYF.

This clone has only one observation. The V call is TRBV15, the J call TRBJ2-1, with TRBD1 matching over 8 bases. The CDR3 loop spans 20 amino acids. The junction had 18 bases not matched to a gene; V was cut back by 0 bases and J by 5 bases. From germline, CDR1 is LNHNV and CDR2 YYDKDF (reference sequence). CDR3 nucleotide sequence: TGTGCCACCAGCAGAGATTCGGTTCGGGACAGGTTAAGGGGGCACAATGAGCAGTTCTTC. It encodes CATSRDSVRDRLRGHNEQFF. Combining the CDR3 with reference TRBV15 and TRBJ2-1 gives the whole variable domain DAMVIQNPRYQVTQFGKPVTLSCSQTLNHNVMYWYQQKSSQAPKLLFHYYDKDFNNEADTPDNFQSRRPNTSFCFLDIRSPGLGDTAMYLCATSRDSVRDRLRGHNEQFFGPGTRLTVL.

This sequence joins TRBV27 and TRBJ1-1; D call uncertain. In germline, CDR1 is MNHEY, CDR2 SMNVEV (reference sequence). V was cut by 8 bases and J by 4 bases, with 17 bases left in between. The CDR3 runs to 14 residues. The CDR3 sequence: CASSPWGGSTEAFF. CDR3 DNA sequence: TGTGCCAGCTCCCCGTGGGGAGGGTCCACTGAAGCTTTCTTT.

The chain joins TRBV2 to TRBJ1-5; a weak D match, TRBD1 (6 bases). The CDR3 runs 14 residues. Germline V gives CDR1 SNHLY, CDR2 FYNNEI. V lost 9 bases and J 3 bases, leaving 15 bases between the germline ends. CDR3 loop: CASARDRNNQPQHF. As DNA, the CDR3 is TGTGCCAGTGCTAGAGACAGGAACAATCAGCCCCAGCATTTT. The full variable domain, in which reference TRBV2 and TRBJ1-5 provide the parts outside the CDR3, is EPEVTQTPSHQVTQMGQEVILRCVPISNHLYFYWYRQILGQKVEFLVSFYNNEISEKSEIFDDQFSVERPDGSNFTLKIRSTKLEDSAMYFCASARDRNNQPQHFGDGTRLSIL.

The CDR3 DNA is TGTGCTAGTAGACAGTCTTACAATGAGCAGTTCTTC. It encodes CASRQSYNEQFF. The genes are TRBV12-5 and TRBJ2-1; D perhaps matches TRBD1 (5 bases). Trimming shortened V by 8 bases and J by 4 bases, and 9 bases separated the two germline ends. In germline, CDR1 is LGHNT, CDR2 FRNRAP. CDR3 length: 12 amino acids.

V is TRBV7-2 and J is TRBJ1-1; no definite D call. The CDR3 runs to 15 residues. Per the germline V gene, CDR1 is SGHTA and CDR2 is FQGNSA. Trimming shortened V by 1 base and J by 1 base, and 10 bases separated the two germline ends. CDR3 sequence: CASSLEHGGNTEAFF. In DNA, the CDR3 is TGTGCCAGCAGCTTAGAACACGGAGGGAACACTGAAGCTTTCTTT. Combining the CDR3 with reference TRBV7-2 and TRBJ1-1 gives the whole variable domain GAGVSQSPSNKVTEKGKDVELRCDPISGHTALYWYRQSLGQGLEFLIYFQGNSAPDKSGLPSDRFSAERTGGSVSTLTIQRTQQEDSAVYLCASSLEHGGNTEAFFGQGTRLTVV.